These T cell receptor beta chains were read from a single sample in a study of blood T cell repertoires in COVID-19. Measured with immunoSEQ multiplex PCR; TCRdb has only the in-frame clones, and not every one. The sample records some 50,000 clones, around 83% being singletons. Input material: peripheral blood. These TCRs come from a human donor in a cohort sampled during active COVID-19. Both conserved end residues are part of each CDR3. Rows give clone size only sometimes, using once, few, many, or a class for an expanded clone.

size	J	V	CDR3
NA	TRBJ1-2	TRBV12-3/TRBV12-4	CASSLTTLGYTF
NA	TRBJ2-1	TRBV10-3	CAISGGLAVSYNEQFF
NA	TRBJ2-2	TRBV10-3	CAIKAGANTGELFF
NA	TRBJ2-3	TRBV24-1	CATSAASGITDTQYF
NA	TRBJ2-5	TRBV6-5	CASSLGLAGEGETQYF
NA	TRBJ2-7	TRBV27	CASSSGTGGYEQYF
NA	TRBJ2-7	TRBV5-1	CASQAGGLDEQYF
NA	TRBJ2-3	TRBV19	CASQAGFRTDTQYF
NA	TRBJ2-5	TRBV30	CAWSVPLAGAIQETQYF
NA	TRBJ1-6	TRBV7-8	CASSLRGDRSNSPLHF
NA	TRBJ2-5	TRBV4-1	CASSQGRFQETQYF
once	TRBJ2-7	TRBV24-1	CATSDGTSGPYEQYF
NA	TRBJ1-2	TRBV10-3	CATKPRQGDNMVNYGYTF
NA	TRBJ1-2	TRBV7-2	CASSFGGYYGYTF
NA	TRBJ1-1	TRBV4-2	CASSPPRDRAVFEAFF
NA	TRBJ2-5	TRBV11-3	CASSLAVRLAGKETQYF
NA	TRBJ2-3	TRBV28	CASSFLDTQYF